These 17 T cell receptor beta chains were sequenced from one sample in a study of blood T cell repertoires in COVID-19. This table comes from immunoSEQ multiplex PCR, and its TCRdb copy is limited to in-frame clones, with some not included. The sample yields around 25,000 clones, 75% to 90% seen once. The sample was peripheral blood. These receptors were obtained from a human donor in a cohort sampled during active COVID-19.

The chain is built from TRBV6-5 and TRBJ2-1; TRBD2 aligns across 9 bases. J was trimmed by 5 bases and V by 0 bases; bases with no gene match: 2. CDR1 is MNHEY, CDR2 SVGAGI, per germline. The CDR3 is 15 amino acids. CDR3 sequence: CASSYSTSGDNEQFF. For the CDR3, the DNA is TGTGCCAGCAGTTACTCGACTAGCGGTGACAATGAGCAGTTCTTC.

This chain joins TRBV29-1 and TRBJ1-2; TRBD1 aligns across 7 bases. Germline CDR1 SQVTM, CDR2 ANQGSEA. The junction had 5 bases not matched to a gene; V was cut back by 6 bases and J by 7 bases. The CDR3 consists of 11 residues. DNA for the CDR3: TGCAGCGTGACGACAGGGTCTGGCTACACCTTC. Protein: CSVTTGSGYTF.

This chain connects TRBV9 to TRBJ2-2; TRBD1 is a possible D gene (5 bases). Per germline, CDR1 SGDLS and CDR2 YYNGEE. The CDR3 has 14 amino acids. V gave up 5 bases and J gave up 4 bases, with 12 bases separating them. CDR3 DNA sequence: TGTGCCAGCAGACCAGGGATTAGCACCGGGGAGCTGTTTTTT. Amino acid sequence: CASRPGISTGELFF. Filled out from reference TRBV9 and TRBJ2-2, the complete variable domain reads DSGVTQTPKHLITATGQRVTLRCSPRSGDLSVYWYQQSLDQGLQFLIQYYNGEERAKGNILERFSAQQFPDLHSELNLSSLELGDSALYFCASRPGISTGELFFGEGSRLTVL.

This clone was counted only a few times. This chain uses TRBV7-9 with TRBJ1-1; D gene uncertain. V shed 5 bases and J shed 6 bases, with 7 bases lying between them. Germline V gene lookup returns CDR1 SEHNR and CDR2 FQNEAQ (reference sequence). This CDR3 region has 11 residues. The CDR3 DNA sequence: TGTGCCAGCAGCCGCGAGGCTGAAGCTTTCTTT. Amino acid sequence: CASSREAEAFF.

The V gene is TRBV5-1, the J gene TRBJ1-4; no reliable D call. V was pared by 4 bases and J by 7 bases, with 14 bases between. CDR1 is SGHRS and CDR2 is YFSETQ in the germline V gene. CDR3 length equals 14 residues. The CDR3 nucleotides read TGCGCCAGCAGCGTGTCAGGAACTGGTGAAAAACTGTTTTTT. This encodes CASSVSGTGEKLFF.

The J gene is TRBJ1-6, the V gene TRBV12-3 or TRBV12-4; D unclear. Trimming cost V 3 bases and J 5 bases, with 5 bases left between them. The CDR3 extends over 13 amino acids. CDR3 in DNA: TGTGCCAGCAGTTTTCGGGATAATTCACCCCTCCACTTT. Translating gives CASSFRDNSPLHF.

V gene TRBV9 combines with J gene TRBJ1-3; 7 bases are shared with TRBD1. CDR1 and CDR2 from the germline V gene are SGDLS and YYNGEE. V trimming: 0 bases; J trimming: 0 bases; junction bases outside the gene matches: 3. This CDR3 is 16 amino acids long. The CDR3 loop reads CASSVEGATSGNTIYF. CDR3 DNA sequence: TGTGCCAGCAGCGTAGAGGGGGCGACCTCTGGAAACACCATATATTTT.

This clone was found once. This rearrangement joins TRBV18 to TRBJ2-5; D might be TRBD1 (5 bases). Germline assignment: CDR1 KGHSH and CDR2 LQKENI. V was clipped by 3 bases and J by 5 bases, with 13 bases between them. The CDR3 is 14 amino acids. The CDR3 bases are TGTGCCAGCTCACCTTCTATGGGGCCGGAGACCCAGTACTTC. Its protein product is CASSPSMGPETQYF.

This rearrangement joins TRBV19 to TRBJ2-7; 13 nucleotides align to TRBD2. The CDR3 has 16 amino acids. The V gene's germline CDR1 is LNHDA and CDR2 SQIVND (reference sequence). Losses at the gene ends were 4 bases for V and 2 bases for J; bases not matched to a gene: 5. CDR3 sequence (DNA): TGTGCCAGTAGTAAAGCCGGGACTAGCGGGGCCTACGAGCAGTACTTC. Protein: CASSKAGTSGAYEQYF.

This chain joins TRBV7-9 and TRBJ2-7; TRBD1 aligns across 9 bases. Germline V lookup: CDR1 SEHNR, CDR2 FQNEAQ (reference sequence). The CDR3 sequence is 15 residues long. The junction had 6 bases not matched to a gene; V was cut back by 5 bases and J by 1 base. CDR3 in amino acids: CASSPRGTGSYEQYF. In DNA, the CDR3 is TGTGCCAGCAGCCCCCGAGGGACAGGGTCCTACGAGCAGTACTTC. The whole variable domain, remainder taken from reference TRBV7-9 and TRBJ2-7, is DTGVSQNPRHKITKRGQNVTFRCDPISEHNRLYWYRQTLGQGPEFLTYFQNEAQLEKSRLLSDRFSAERPKGSFSTLEIQRTEQGDSAMYLCASSPRGTGSYEQYFGPGTRLTVT.

The chain links TRBV6-5 to TRBJ2-7, with TRBD2 as a possible D gene (6 bases). V lost 8 bases to trimming and J lost 3 bases, with 8 bases between them. Germline assignment: CDR1 MNHEY and CDR2 SVGAGI. The CDR3 is 11 amino acids. The CDR3 region has the DNA TGTGCCAGCGGAGGGGACTACGAGCAGTACTTC. Its protein is CASGGDYEQYF.

The chain couples TRBV11-2 to TRBJ2-1; possibly TRBD1 for D (6 bases). CDR1 and CDR2 (germline): SGHAT, FQNNGV. The CDR3 is 12 amino acids. V lost 1 base and J 8 bases, leaving 6 bases between the germline ends. The CDR3 loop reads CASSLAGDEQFF. DNA of the CDR3: TGTGCCAGCAGCTTAGCAGGGGATGAGCAGTTCTTC.

The DNA of the CDR3 is TGTGCCAGCTCTGAACAGCATCCCAATGAGCAGTTCTTC. It translates to CASSEQHPNEQFF. The genes are TRBV6-5 and TRBJ2-1; D gene uncertain. V was clipped by 8 bases and J by 6 bases, with 14 bases between them. Germline V lookup: CDR1 MNHEY, CDR2 SVGAGI. The CDR3 has 13 residues.

J is TRBJ2-3 and V is TRBV11-2; 8 nucleotides match TRBD2. The CDR3 runs to 17 residues. The trim removed 5 bases at V and 2 bases at J, leaving 12 bases unmatched. CDR1 and CDR2 from the germline V gene are SGHAT and FQNNGV. The CDR3 spells CASSPRLARGNTDTQYF. In DNA, the CDR3 is TGTGCCAGCAGCCCACGACTAGCGAGGGGGAACACAGATACGCAGTATTTT. Complete variable domain (other parts from reference TRBV11-2 and TRBJ2-3): EAGVAQSPRYKIIEKRQSVAFWCNPISGHATLYWYQQILGQGPKLLIQFQNNGVVDDSQLPKDRFSAERLKGVDSTLKIQPAKLEDSAVYLCASSPRLARGNTDTQYFGPGTRLTVL.

J is TRBJ2-5 and V is TRBV3-1 (or the pseudogene TRBV3-2); D is perhaps TRBD2 (5 bases). CDR1 and CDR2 (germline): LGHDT, YNNKEL (reference sequence). Trimming pared 4 bases from V and 0 bases from J, leaving 12 bases between. The CDR3 loop spans 15 amino acids. In nucleotides, the CDR3 is TGTGCCAGCAGCCGAACACTAGGCTACCAAGAGACCCAGTACTTC. Translating it yields CASSRTLGYQETQYF.

This chain joins TRBV19 and TRBJ2-5, with D tentatively TRBD2 (7 bases). This CDR3 spans 15 amino acids. Trimming shortened V by 5 bases and J by 5 bases, and 18 bases separated the two germline ends. The germline V gene encodes CDR1 LNHDA and CDR2 SQIVND (reference sequence). In nucleotides, the CDR3 is TGTGCCAGTAGTCCGAGACCCAGGGGAGGGGAGACCCAGTACTTC. This gives the protein CASSPRPRGGETQYF.

This chain connects TRBV12-3 or TRBV12-4 to TRBJ1-4; no definite D call. This CDR3 contains 13 residues. V lost 6 bases and J lost 8, with 13 bases in between. The chain's CDR3 is CASSPGSREKLFF. The CDR3 region has the DNA TGTGCCAGCAGCCCTGGGTCTAGAGAAAAACTGTTTTTT.